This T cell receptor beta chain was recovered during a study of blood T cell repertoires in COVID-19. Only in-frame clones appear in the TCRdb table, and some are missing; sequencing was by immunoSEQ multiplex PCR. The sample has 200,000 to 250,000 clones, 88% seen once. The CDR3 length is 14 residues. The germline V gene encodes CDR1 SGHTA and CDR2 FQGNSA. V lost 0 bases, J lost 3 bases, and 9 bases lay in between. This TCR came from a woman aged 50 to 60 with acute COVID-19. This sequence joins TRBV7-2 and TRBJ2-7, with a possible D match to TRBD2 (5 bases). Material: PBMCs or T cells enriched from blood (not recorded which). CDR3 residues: CASSLANGVYEQYF. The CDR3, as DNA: TGTGCCAGCAGCTTAGCGAACGGGGTCTACGAGCAGTACTTC.